Listed here is a single TCR beta chain. The antigen remains undetermined. The data belong to a study of Ad26.COV2.S vaccination and SARS-CoV-2 variants. Study overall: Doses of Ad26.COV2.S were injected into muscle once or twice, 56 days apart.

The CDR3 has 14 residues. In germline, CDR1 is KGHSH, CDR2 LQKENI. V was pared by 5 bases and J by 0 bases, with 8 bases between. As to treatment: 15 to 20 received Ad26.COV2.S at low or high dose, single or two shots; several received placebo; per-sample allocation not given. At day 63 after the first vaccine or placebo injection, samples were drawn. In the vaccine, an Ad26 vector expressed the SARS-CoV-2 spike of the Wuhan strain. Study observations and caveats: Vaccine recipients showed a spike-specific TCR breadth that was higher than in placebo recipients.

Profiled with immunoSEQ multiplex PCR; TCRdb holds only in-frame clones, not every one. The table shows roughly 380,000 clones, with around 83% occurring only once. This chain links TRBV18 with TRBJ1-5; no reliable D call. Material: peripheral blood, obtained in a trial of Ad26.COV2.S vaccine versus placebo. The receptor was isolated from a person aged 18-60 years who received the Ad26.COV2.S COVID-19 vaccine or a placebo. In nucleotides, the CDR3 is TGTGCCAGCTCAGGCGGGATTAGCAATCAGCCCCAGCATTTT. Translation gives CASSGGISNQPQHF.